The rows below give T cell receptor beta chains drawn from one sample of a study of human T cells and chemical hapten exposure. From the RACE reads, TCRdb called clonotypes with MiXCR, one entry per CDR3 protein. The repertoire has about 41,000 distinct CDR3 sequences, 4.4% of them found once; the top ten carry about 6%. Sequencing was performed on whole blood. All receptors come from a human donor in good health. Some clones in this sample may be carry-over from other donors' samples. The CDR3 runs from the conserved cysteine through the conserved F or W. D genes are given only for firm matches. Clone size is not always given. Where it is, it says once, few, many or a class for expanded clones.

J | V | D | length | size | CDR3 | DNA
TRBJ1-1 | TRBV11-3 | NA | 18 | NA | CASSFPPGTEDPNTEAFF | TGTGCCAGCAGCTTCCCCCCCGGGACGGAAGATCCAAACACTGAAGCTTTCTTT
TRBJ1-1 | TRBV9 | NA | 12 | many | CASSEAKGEAFF | TGTGCCAGCAGCGAAGCAAAAGGGGAAGCTTTCTTT
TRBJ2-3 | TRBV7-9 | TRBD2 | 18 | medium-sized | CASSLVGRMRVHADTQYF | TGTGCCAGCAGCTTAGTCGGGAGGATGCGGGTGCACGCAGATACGCAGTATTTT
TRBJ2-5 | TRBV30 | NA | 12 | NA | CAWSAGAQTQYF | TGTGCCTGGAGTGCAGGGGCTCAGACCCAGTACTTC
TRBJ2-7 | TRBV20-1 | TRBD2 | 15 | many | CSASSESSGRNEQYF | TGCAGTGCTAGTTCAGAGTCTAGCGGGAGAAACGAGCAGTACTTC
TRBJ2-2 | TRBV12-3/TRBV12-4 | TRBD1 | 16 | many | CASSLGGQRNTGELFF | TGTGCCAGCAGTTTAGGGGGACAGAGGAACACCGGGGAGCTGTTTTTT
TRBJ2-5 | TRBV10-3 | TRBD2 | 15 | once | CAVRPGTNRRETQYF | TGTGCCGTTCGACCCGGGACTAACCGTCGGGAGACCCAGTACTTC
TRBJ1-4 | TRBV5-6 | NA | 16 | many | CASSRLSGPSNEKLFF | TGTGCCAGCAGTCGTCTCAGCGGTCCTTCCAATGAAAAACTGTTTTTT
TRBJ2-7 | TRBV12-3/TRBV12-4 | NA | 15 | many | CASSSLPGHLSEQYF | TGTGCCAGCAGTTCACTACCGGGACACCTGTCCGAGCAGTACTTC
TRBJ1-2 | TRBV11-2 | NA | 13 | few | CASSLWGNYGYTF | TGTGCCAGCAGCTTATGGGGGAATTATGGCTACACCTTC
TRBJ1-1 | TRBV12-3/TRBV12-4 | NA | 14 | many | CASSPGGMNTEAFF | TGTGCCAGCAGTCCTGGAGGGATGAACACTGAAGCTTTCTTT
TRBJ2-7 | TRBV28 | NA | 13 | many | CASTPGPTAEQYF | TGTGCCAGCACCCCGGGACCCACTGCCGAGCAGTACTTC
TRBJ2-1 | TRBV30 | NA | 12 | NA | CAWSVWKAGQFF | TGTGCCTGGAGTGTTTGGAAGGCAGGACAGTTCTTC
TRBJ2-3 | TRBV6-6 | TRBD2 | 14 | many | CASSLGTTTDTQYF | TGTGCCAGCAGCCTCGGGACTACCACAGATACGCAGTATTTT
TRBJ2-2 | TRBV11-2 | NA | 12 | many | CASISRTGELFF | TGTGCCAGCATCTCCAGGACCGGGGAGCTGTTTTTT
TRBJ2-7 | TRBV2 | NA | 13 | many | CAWLGPPAYEQYF | TGTGCCTGGCTCGGACCTCCTGCCTACGAGCAGTACTTC
TRBJ2-1 | TRBV10-3 | TRBD1 | 16 | few | CAISGTGDSSYNEQFF | TGTGCCATCAGCGGTACAGGGGATAGCTCCTACAATGAGCAGTTCTTC
TRBJ2-2 | TRBV12-3/TRBV12-4 | TRBD2 | 14 | many | CASSPSGRAGELFF | TGTGCCAGCAGCCCTAGCGGGAGGGCCGGGGAGCTGTTTTTT
TRBJ1-1 | TRBV4-1 | NA | 15 | many | CASSQVPGSNTEAFF | TGCGCCAGCAGCCAAGTACCAGGCAGCAACACTGAAGCTTTCTTT
TRBJ2-1 | TRBV6-2/TRBV6-3 | TRBD1 | 14 | few | CASSQPTGDNEQFF | TGTGCCAGCAGTCAACCTACAGGGGACAATGAGCAGTTCTTC
TRBJ1-2 | TRBV28 | TRBD1 | 13 | many | CASSAGQGYGYTF | TGTGCCAGCAGCGCCGGACAGGGCTATGGCTACACCTTC
TRBJ2-7 | TRBV12-3/TRBV12-4 | TRBD1 | 14 | many | CASSLAGTGYEQYF | TGTGCCAGCAGTTTAGCCGGGACAGGGTACGAGCAGTACTTC
TRBJ2-2 | TRBV28 | TRBD2 | 16 | many | CASRPQLAAGGGELFF | TGTGCCAGCAGGCCGCAGCTAGCGGCCGGGGGCGGGGAGCTGTTTTTT
TRBJ2-1 | TRBV3-1 | NA | 17 | few | CASSPSRASNPYNEQFF | TGTGCCAGCAGCCCCAGCAGGGCTAGCAACCCCTACAATGAGCAGTTCTTC
TRBJ2-6 | TRBV29-1 | TRBD1 | 15 | many | CSGLTGVAGANVLTF | TGCAGCGGCCTGACAGGGGTTGCCGGGGCCAACGTCCTGACTTTC
TRBJ1-1 | TRBV29-1 | NA | 13 | NA | CSVERTANTEAFF | TGCAGCGTTGAGAGGACAGCGAACACTGAAGCTTTCTTT
TRBJ2-1 | TRBV27 | TRBD1 | 15 | many | CASSYRTGGGGEQFF | TGTGCCAGCAGTTATAGGACAGGGGGGGGAGGGGAGCAGTTCTTC
TRBJ1-4 | TRBV6-6 | NA | 14 | many | CASSSLVLVEKLFF | TGTGCCAGCAGTTCTTTGGTCCTTGTGGAAAAACTGTTTTTT
TRBJ2-7 | TRBV7-2 | NA | 15 | many | CASSPLLGLQYEQYF | TGTGCCAGCAGCCCCTTATTGGGACTTCAGTACGAGCAGTACTTC
TRBJ1-1 | TRBV12-3/TRBV12-4 | NA | 15 | many | CASRFRYGSNTEAFF | TGTGCCAGCAGGTTCCGGTATGGGTCGAACACTGAAGCTTTCTTT
TRBJ2-1 | TRBV9 | NA | 15 | many | CASSVDGRPRNEQFF | TGTGCCAGCAGCGTAGATGGGAGACCGCGCAATGAGCAGTTCTTC
TRBJ2-7 | TRBV5-1 | TRBD1 | 14 | few | CASNAGTGHSEQYF | TGCGCCAGCAACGCCGGGACAGGGCACTCCGAGCAGTACTTC
TRBJ1-6 | TRBV4-1 | TRBD1 | 18 | many | CASSQVSHRDRGNSPLHF | TGCGCCAGCAGCCAAGTATCCCACCGGGACAGGGGCAATTCACCCCTCCACTTT
TRBJ2-3 | TRBV12-3/TRBV12-4 | TRBD2 | 15 | NA | CASTQLAALTDTQYF | TGTGCCAGCACCCAACTAGCGGCCCTCACAGATACGCAGTATTTT
TRBJ2-3 | TRBV20-1 | TRBD2 | 17 | many | CSARGGTSGSRTDTQYF | TGCAGTGCTAGAGGGGGGACTAGCGGGAGCAGGACAGATACGCAGTATTTT
TRBJ2-1 | TRBV2 | NA | 12 | NA | CASSEGGQGLFF | TGTGCCAGCAGTGAAGGTGGGCAGGGTCTGTTCTTC
TRBJ1-6 | TRBV11-1 | NA | 15 | many | CASSLVASFNSPLHF | TGTGCCAGCAGCTTAGTTGCCAGCTTTAATTCACCCCTCCACTTT
TRBJ2-7 | TRBV20-1 | TRBD2 | 14 | many | CSADIAGGPGEQYF | TGCAGTGCGGACATAGCGGGAGGGCCTGGCGAGCAGTACTTC
TRBJ2-2 | TRBV7-3 | NA | 19 | NA | CASSFKSLEKGGRTGELFF | TGTGCCAGCAGCTTCAAAAGCCTCGAAAAGGGGGGCAGGACCGGGGAGCTGTTTTTT
TRBJ1-4 | TRBV12-3/TRBV12-4 | NA | 16 | NA | CASSYYRAGANEKLFF | TGTGCCAGCAGCTACTACCGGGCCGGAGCTAATGAAAAACTGTTTTTT
TRBJ2-7 | TRBV25-1 | TRBD2 | 15 | many | CASSEKLAGVAEQYF | TGTGCCAGCAGTGAGAAACTAGCGGGAGTTGCCGAGCAGTACTTC
TRBJ2-3 | TRBV20-1 | TRBD1 | 17 | few | CSARDASTGGSTDTQYF | TGCAGTGCTAGAGATGCGTCTACAGGGGGTAGCACAGATACGCAGTATTTT
TRBJ2-7 | TRBV5-1 | NA | 12 | many | CASSLEGYEQYF | TGCGCCAGCAGCTTGGAGGGGTACGAGCAGTACTTC
TRBJ2-3 | TRBV29-1 | NA | 13 | few | CSVDYRVASTQYF | TGCAGCGTTGACTACAGGGTCGCGTCTACGCAGTATTTT
TRBJ1-3 | TRBV5-4 | NA | 15 | few | CASSLGHVSGNTIYF | TGTGCCAGCAGCTTGGGTCACGTCTCTGGAAACACCATATATTTT
TRBJ2-3 | TRBV15 | NA | 15 | NA | CATSRLTGATDTQYF | TGTGCCACCAGCCGATTGACCGGTGCCACAGATACGCAGTATTTT
TRBJ1-1 | TRBV5-1 | TRBD1 | 15 | few | CASSSQQGVNTEAFF | TGCGCCAGCAGCTCTCAACAGGGGGTCAACACTGAAGCTTTCTTT
TRBJ2-1 | TRBV25-1 | TRBD2 | 16 | many | CASSESATSGKNEQFF | TGTGCCAGCAGTGAATCAGCGACTAGCGGAAAGAATGAGCAGTTCTTC
TRBJ2-1 | TRBV5-1 | NA | 11 | many | CASSEVPGQFF | TGCGCCAGCAGCGAGGTCCCGGGGCAGTTCTTC
TRBJ1-3 | TRBV7-2 | NA | 17 | many | CASSLGVVWGSGNTIYF | TGTGCCAGCAGCTTAGGAGTGGTGTGGGGGTCTGGAAACACCATATATTTT
TRBJ2-7 | TRBV29-1 | NA | 14 | many | CSVLDYPRQYEQYF | TGCAGCGTTCTTGACTACCCGCGTCAGTACGAGCAGTACTTC
TRBJ2-6 | TRBV5-5 | NA | 14 | NA | CASTPSSGANVLTF | TGTGCCAGCACCCCGTCCTCTGGGGCCAACGTCCTGACTTTC
TRBJ1-2 | TRBV7-3 | NA | 16 | NA | CASSLAPGEQGHGYTF | TGTGCCAGCAGCTTAGCACCCGGGGAACAGGGACATGGCTACACCTTC